This T cell receptor beta chain was sequenced for a study of cytomegalovirus exposure and HLA in healthy donors. Study results and limitations: TCR beta V- and J-gene trimming was later associated with a missense DCLRE1C variant. The availability of immune exposure information extended only to CMV serostatus. Some segments of the V type, notably TRBV6-2 and TRBV6-3, were excluded as indistinguishable.

V shed 5 bases and J shed 6 bases, with 17 bases lying between them. CDR1 SGHAT and CDR2 FQNNGV come from the germline V gene. The CDR3 is made up of 15 amino acids. This clone was observed once. Its antigen is unidentified. Use of 60 Vbeta and 13 Jbeta primers characterized the PCR. In the original processing: In a later analysis, the count reached about 80 million unique TCR beta chains, with around 10 million shared. The method was immunoSEQ multiplex PCR; TCRdb's version includes in-frame clones alone and lacks a portion of them. D and trimming were read from the DNA, whereas the V and J calls and clone size are those reported in that table. The table lists about 180,000 clones, about 85% of them singletons.

This chain connects TRBV11-2 to TRBJ2-1, with D possibly being TRBD1 (6 bases). The specimen sequenced was PBMCs. This TCR was sampled from a boy aged 2 to 10 in good health and CMV-seronegative. CDR3 in amino acids: CASSRPGVGTNEQFF. Written as DNA, the CDR3 is TGTGCCAGCAGCCGCCCAGGGGTGGGGACCAATGAGCAGTTCTTC.